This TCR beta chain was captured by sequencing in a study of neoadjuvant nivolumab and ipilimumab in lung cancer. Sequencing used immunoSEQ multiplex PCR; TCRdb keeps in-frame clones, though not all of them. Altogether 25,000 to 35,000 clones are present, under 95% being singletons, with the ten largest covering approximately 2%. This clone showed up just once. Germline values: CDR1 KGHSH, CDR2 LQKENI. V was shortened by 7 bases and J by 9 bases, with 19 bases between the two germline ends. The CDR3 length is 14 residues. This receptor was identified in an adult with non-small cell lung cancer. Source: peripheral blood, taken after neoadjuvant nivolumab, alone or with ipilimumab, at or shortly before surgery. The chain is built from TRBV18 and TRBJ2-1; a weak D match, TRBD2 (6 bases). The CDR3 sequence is CASLLVNVRGEQFF. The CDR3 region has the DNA TGTGCCAGCTTACTAGTAAATGTGCGGGGTGAGCAGTTCTTC. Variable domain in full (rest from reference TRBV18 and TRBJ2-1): NAGVMQNPRHLVRRRGQEARLRCSPMKGHSHVYWYRQLPEEGLKFMVYLQKENIIDESGMPKERFSAEFPKEGPSILRIQQVVRGDSAAYFCASLLVNVRGEQFFGPGTRLTVL.